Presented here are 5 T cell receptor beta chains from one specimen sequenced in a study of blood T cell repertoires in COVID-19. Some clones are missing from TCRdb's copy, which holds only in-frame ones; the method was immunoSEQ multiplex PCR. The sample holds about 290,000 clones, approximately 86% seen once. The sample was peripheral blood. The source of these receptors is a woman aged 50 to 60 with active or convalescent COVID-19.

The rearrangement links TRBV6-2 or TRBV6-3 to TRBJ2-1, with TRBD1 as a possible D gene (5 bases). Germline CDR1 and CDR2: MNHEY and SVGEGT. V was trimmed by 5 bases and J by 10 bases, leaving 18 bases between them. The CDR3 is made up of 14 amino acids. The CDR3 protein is CASSQPLGVEEQFF. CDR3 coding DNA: TGTGCCAGCAGTCAGCCCTTAGGGGTGGAGGAGCAGTTCTTC.

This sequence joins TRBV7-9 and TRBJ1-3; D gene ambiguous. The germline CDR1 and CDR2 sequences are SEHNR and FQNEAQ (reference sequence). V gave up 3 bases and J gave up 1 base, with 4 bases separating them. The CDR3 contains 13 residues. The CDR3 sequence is CASSFNSGNTIYF. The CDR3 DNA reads TGTGCCAGCAGCTTCAATTCTGGAAACACCATATATTTT.

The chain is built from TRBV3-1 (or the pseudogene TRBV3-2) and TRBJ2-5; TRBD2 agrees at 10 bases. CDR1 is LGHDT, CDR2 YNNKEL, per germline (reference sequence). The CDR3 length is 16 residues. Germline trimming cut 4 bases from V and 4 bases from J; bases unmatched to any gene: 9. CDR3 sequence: CASSPTSGRSRETQYF. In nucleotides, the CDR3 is TGTGCCAGCAGCCCGACTAGCGGGCGGTCGAGAGAGACCCAGTACTTC.

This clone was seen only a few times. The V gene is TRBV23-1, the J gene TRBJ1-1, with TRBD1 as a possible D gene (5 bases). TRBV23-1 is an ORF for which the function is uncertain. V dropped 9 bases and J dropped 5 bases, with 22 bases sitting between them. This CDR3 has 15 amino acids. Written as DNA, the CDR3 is TGCGCCAGGACCTATAGTTGGGGCGCGAAAACTGAAGCTTTCTTT. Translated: CARTYSWGAKTEAFF.

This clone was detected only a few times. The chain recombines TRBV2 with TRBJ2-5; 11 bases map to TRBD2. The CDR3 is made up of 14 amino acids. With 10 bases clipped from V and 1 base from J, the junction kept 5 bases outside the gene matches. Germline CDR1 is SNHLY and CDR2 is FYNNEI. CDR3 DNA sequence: TGTGCCATTAGGACTAGCGGGTTCCAAGAGACCCAGTACTTC. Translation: CAIRTSGFQETQYF. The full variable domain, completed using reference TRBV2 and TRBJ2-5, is EPEVTQTPSHQVTQMGQEVILRCVPISNHLYFYWYRQILGQKVEFLVSFYNNEISEKSEIFDDQFSVERPDGSNFTLKIRSTKLEDSAMYFCAIRTSGFQETQYFGPGTRLLVL.